This T cell receptor (beta chain) was sequenced in a study of T cell repertoires in aging, cancer and after chemotherapy. A mixed TRB-A/B primer pool amplified rearranged TRB by multiplex touch-down PCR. TCRdb independently ran MiXCR on the multiplex PCR reads; one entry per CDR3 protein. The data contain 1,000 to 1,500 distinct CDR3 sequences, roughly 26% of them seen just once; the ten biggest clones take up approximately 10%. Germline lookup yields CDR1 MNHEY and CDR2 SVGEGT. The CDR3 sequence is 14 residues long. Trimming removed 8 bases from V and 4 bases from J, with 15 bases in between. Amplification of TCR beta used genomic DNA extracted from peripheral blood. Relative to its sample, this clonotype is medium-sized.

V gene TRBV6-2 or TRBV6-3 combines with J gene TRBJ1-3, with unresolved D. The TCR sequence derives from a human donor with a blood cancer. Input material: blood. This chain's CDR3 is CASGSQISGNTIYF. The CDR3, as DNA: TGTGCCAGCGGCTCTCAGATTTCCGGAAACACCATATATTTT.